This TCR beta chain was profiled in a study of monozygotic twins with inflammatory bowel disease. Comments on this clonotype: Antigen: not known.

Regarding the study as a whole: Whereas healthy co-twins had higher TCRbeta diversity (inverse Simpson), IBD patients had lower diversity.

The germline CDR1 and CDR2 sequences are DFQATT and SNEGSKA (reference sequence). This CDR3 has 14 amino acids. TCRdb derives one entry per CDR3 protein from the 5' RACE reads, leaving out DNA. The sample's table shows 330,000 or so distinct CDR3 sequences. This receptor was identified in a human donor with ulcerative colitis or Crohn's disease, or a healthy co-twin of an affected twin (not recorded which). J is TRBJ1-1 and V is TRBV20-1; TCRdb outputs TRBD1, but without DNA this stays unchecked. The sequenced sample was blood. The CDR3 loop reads CSAGGGAGNTEAFF.